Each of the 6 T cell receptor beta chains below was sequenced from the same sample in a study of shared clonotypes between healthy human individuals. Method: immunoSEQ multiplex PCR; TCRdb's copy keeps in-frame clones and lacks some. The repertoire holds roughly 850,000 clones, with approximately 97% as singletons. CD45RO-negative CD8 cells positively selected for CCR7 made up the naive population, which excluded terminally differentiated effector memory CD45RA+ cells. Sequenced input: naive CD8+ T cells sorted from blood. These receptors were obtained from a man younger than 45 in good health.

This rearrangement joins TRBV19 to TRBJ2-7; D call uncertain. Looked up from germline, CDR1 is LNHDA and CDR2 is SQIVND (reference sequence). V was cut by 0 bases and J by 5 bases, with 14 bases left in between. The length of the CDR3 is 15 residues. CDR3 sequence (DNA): TGTGCCAGTAGTATAGAGCACGGAATGTCCCACGAGCAGTACTTC. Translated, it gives CASSIEHGMSHEQYF. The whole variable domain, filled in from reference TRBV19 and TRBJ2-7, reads DGGITQSPKYLFRKEGQNVTLSCEQNLNHDAMYWYRQDPGQGLRLIYYSQIVNDFQKGDIAEGYSVSREKKESFPLTVTSAQKNPTAFYLCASSIEHGMSHEQYFGPGTRLTVT.

The CDR3 loop reads CASSYAEGPETQYF. The DNA of the CDR3 is TGTGCCAGCAGTTACGCGGAGGGCCCAGAGACCCAGTACTTC. The rearrangement links TRBV6-5 to TRBJ2-5; D perhaps matches TRBD2 (6 bases). This CDR3 spans 14 amino acids. With 2 bases removed from V and 4 bases from J, the gap between germline ends came to 11 bases. CDR1 and CDR2 from the germline V gene are MNHEY and SVGAGI.

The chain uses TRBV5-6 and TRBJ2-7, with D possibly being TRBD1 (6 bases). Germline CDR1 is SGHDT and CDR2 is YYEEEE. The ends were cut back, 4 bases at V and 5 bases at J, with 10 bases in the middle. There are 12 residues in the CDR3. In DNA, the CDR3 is TGTGCCAGCAGCACGACAGGTAACGAGCAGTACTTC. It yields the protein CASSTTGNEQYF.

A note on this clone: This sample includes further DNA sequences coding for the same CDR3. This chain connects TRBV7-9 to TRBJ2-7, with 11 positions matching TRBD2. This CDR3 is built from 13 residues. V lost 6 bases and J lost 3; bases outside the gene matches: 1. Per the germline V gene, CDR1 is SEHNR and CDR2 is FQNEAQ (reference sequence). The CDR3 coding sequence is TGTGCCAGCAGTGGGACTAGCGGCTACGAGCAGTACTTC. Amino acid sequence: CASSGTSGYEQYF. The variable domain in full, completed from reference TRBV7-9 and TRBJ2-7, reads DTGVSQNPRHKITKRGQNVTFRCDPISEHNRLYWYRQTLGQGPEFLTYFQNEAQLEKSRLLSDRFSAERPKGSFSTLEIQRTEQGDSAMYLCASSGTSGYEQYFGPGTRLTVT.

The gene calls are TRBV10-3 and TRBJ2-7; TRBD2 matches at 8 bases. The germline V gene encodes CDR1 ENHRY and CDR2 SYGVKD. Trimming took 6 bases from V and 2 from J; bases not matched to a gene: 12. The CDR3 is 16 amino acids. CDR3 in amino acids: CAIRPEVSGDTYEQYF. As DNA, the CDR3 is TGTGCCATCAGGCCCGAGGTTAGCGGGGATACCTACGAGCAGTACTTC.

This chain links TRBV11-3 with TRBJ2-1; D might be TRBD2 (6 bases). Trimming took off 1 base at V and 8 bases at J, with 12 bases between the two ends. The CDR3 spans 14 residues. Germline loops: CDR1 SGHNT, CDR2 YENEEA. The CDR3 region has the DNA TGTGCCAGCAGCTTAGCCGGGAGTGACTATGAGCAGTTCTTC. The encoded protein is CASSLAGSDYEQFF. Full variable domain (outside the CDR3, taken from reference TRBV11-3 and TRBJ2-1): EAGVVQSPRYKIIEKKQPVAFWCNPISGHNTLYWYLQNLGQGPELLIRYENEEAVDDSQLPKDRFSAERLKGVDSTLKIQPAELGDSAVYLCASSLAGSDYEQFFGPGTRLTVL.